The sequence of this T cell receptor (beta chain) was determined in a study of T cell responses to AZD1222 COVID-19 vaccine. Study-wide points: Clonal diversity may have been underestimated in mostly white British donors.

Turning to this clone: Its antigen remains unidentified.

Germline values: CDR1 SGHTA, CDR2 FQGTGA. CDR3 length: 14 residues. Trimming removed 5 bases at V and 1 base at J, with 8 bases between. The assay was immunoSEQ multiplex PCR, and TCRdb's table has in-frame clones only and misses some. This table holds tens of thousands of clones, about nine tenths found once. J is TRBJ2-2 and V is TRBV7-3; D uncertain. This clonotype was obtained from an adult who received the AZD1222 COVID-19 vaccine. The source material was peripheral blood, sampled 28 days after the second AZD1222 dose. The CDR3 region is CASSPILNTGELFF. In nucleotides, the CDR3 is TGTGCCAGCAGCCCCATATTGAACACCGGGGAGCTGTTTTTT. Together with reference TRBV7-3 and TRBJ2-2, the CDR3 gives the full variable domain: GAGVSQTPSNKVTEKGKYVELRCDPISGHTALYWYRQSLGQGPEFLIYFQGTGAADDSGLPNDRFFAVRPEGSVSTLKIQRTERGDSAVYLCASSPILNTGELFFGEGSRLTVL.